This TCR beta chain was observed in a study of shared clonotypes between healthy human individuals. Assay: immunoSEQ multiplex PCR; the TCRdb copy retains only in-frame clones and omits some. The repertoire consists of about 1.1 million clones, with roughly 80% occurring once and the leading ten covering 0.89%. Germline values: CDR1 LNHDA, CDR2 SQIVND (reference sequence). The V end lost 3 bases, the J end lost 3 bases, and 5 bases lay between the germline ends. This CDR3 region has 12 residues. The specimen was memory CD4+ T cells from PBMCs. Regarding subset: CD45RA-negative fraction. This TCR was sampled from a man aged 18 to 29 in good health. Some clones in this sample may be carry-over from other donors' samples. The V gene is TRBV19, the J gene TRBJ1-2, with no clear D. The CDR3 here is CASSMSHYGYTF. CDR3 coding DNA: TGTGCCAGTAGTATGAGTCACTATGGCTACACCTTC.